One and the same sample provided the 30 T cell receptor beta chains below, sequenced in a study of early T cells in non-severe SARS-CoV-2 infection. TCRdb re-called the 5' RACE reads with MiXCR, one entry per CDR3 protein. In the table there are tens of thousands of distinct CDR3 sequences, roughly a sixth of which are singletons. Sequencing was done on a sample of whole blood. The receptors were gathered from an adult who was a healthcare worker with PCR-confirmed SARS-CoV-2 infection or an uninfected control (not recorded which).

This clonotype was observed once. The chain uses TRBV7-6 and TRBJ1-5; 7 bases agree with TRBD1. J lost 9 bases, V lost 5 bases, and 4 bases had no gene match. The germline V gene encodes CDR1 SGHVS and CDR2 FNYEAQ. The CDR3 covers 12 residues. In DNA form, the CDR3 reads TGTGCCAGCAGCACCTCAGGGGGGCCCCAGCATTTT. Its protein product is CASSTSGGPQHF. Drawing the rest from reference TRBV7-6 and TRBJ1-5, the complete variable domain is GAGVSQSPRYKVTKRGQDVALRCDPISGHVSLYWYRQALGQGPEFLTYFNYEAQQDKSGLPNDRFSAERPEGSISTLTIQRTEQRDSAMYRCASSTSGGPQHFGDGTRLSIL.

This clonotype has just a few counts. V is TRBV12-3 or TRBV12-4 and J is TRBJ1-6; D is undetermined. With 2 bases removed from V and 7 bases from J, the gap between germline ends came to 9 bases. CDR3 length: 14 residues. CDR3 sequence reads: CASSLRSGNSPLHF. The CDR3 bases are TGTGCCAGCAGTTTAAGGTCCGGGAATTCACCCCTCCACTTT.

This clonotype was detected only a few times. V and J are TRBV6-2 or TRBV6-3 and TRBJ2-1; D may correspond to TRBD1 or TRBD2 (5 bases each). CDR1 and CDR2 (germline): MNHEY, SVGEGT. This CDR3 spans 16 amino acids. V lost 4 bases, J lost 3 bases, and 16 bases lay in between. The CDR3 region is CASSSPAGTNYNEQFF. CDR3 bases: TGTGCCAGCAGTTCCCCGGCCGGGACCAACTACAATGAGCAGTTCTTC.

This clonotype has just a few counts. CDR3 in amino acids: CSVAYGYNEQFF. CDR3 DNA: TGCAGCGTTGCATACGGGTACAATGAGCAGTTCTTC. The rearrangement links TRBV29-1 to TRBJ2-1; D remains unclear. Per the germline V gene, CDR1 is SQVTM and CDR2 is ANQGSEA. This CDR3 region has 12 residues. Trimming stripped 4 bases from V and 4 bases from J, with 8 bases between.

This clonotype was observed a few times. The V call is TRBV7-2, the J call TRBJ2-4; 7 bases fit TRBD1. The CDR3 is 15 residues long. CDR1 SGHTA and CDR2 FQGNSA come from the germline V gene. The V and J ends lost 5 bases and 9 bases, in that order; junction bases with no gene match: 13. The CDR3 DNA follows: TGTGCCAGCAGCCACGACCCTACAGGGGAGCCCATTCAGTACTTC. Its translation: CASSHDPTGEPIQYF. Combining the CDR3 with reference TRBV7-2 and TRBJ2-4 gives the whole variable domain GAGVSQSPSNKVTEKGKDVELRCDPISGHTALYWYRQSLGQGLEFLIYFQGNSAPDKSGLPSDRFSAERTGGSVSTLTIQRTQQEDSAVYLCASSHDPTGEPIQYFGAGTRLSVL.

V usage is TRBV6-1 and J usage is TRBJ2-3, with TRBD2 identical over 7 bases. The junction had 11 bases not matched to a gene; V was cut back by 4 bases and J by 7 bases. This CDR3 is built from 15 residues. Germline CDR1 MNHNS, CDR2 SASEGT. The CDR3 protein is CASSGMAGDGYTQYF. In DNA form, the CDR3 reads TGTGCCAGCAGTGGGATGGCGGGAGATGGGTATACGCAGTATTTT.

The V call is TRBV29-1, the J call TRBJ2-1; the D is unclear. The germline V and J ends were trimmed by 5 bases and 4 bases, with 12 bases remaining between them. The CDR3 totals 13 residues. Per the germline V gene, CDR1 is SQVTM and CDR2 is ANQGSEA. The CDR3 nucleotides read TGCAGCGTTAGGCCAGAATTATACAATGAGCAGTTCTTC. This translates into CSVRPELYNEQFF.

The chain couples TRBV7-9 to TRBJ2-1; 14 nucleotides align to TRBD2. Germline trimming cut 4 bases from V and 10 bases from J; bases unmatched to any gene: 6. The germline gives CDR1 SEHNR, CDR2 FQNEAQ (reference sequence). The CDR3 extends over 15 amino acids. The CDR3 DNA is TGTGCCAGCAGCTCCGGGACTAGCGGGGGCAGAGAGCAGTTCTTC. Protein product: CASSSGTSGGREQFF.

This chain joins TRBV11-2 and TRBJ2-5, with TRBD1 matching 9 bases. This CDR3 comprises 16 residues. Per germline, CDR1 SGHAT and CDR2 FQNNGV. The junction had 12 bases not matched to a gene; V was cut back by 5 bases and J by 5 bases. Here the CDR3 DNA reads TGTGCCAGCAGCCCCAATACCGGGACAGGGATGGAGACCCAGTACTTC. Translated: CASSPNTGTGMETQYF. The full variable domain, rest sourced from reference TRBV11-2 and TRBJ2-5, is EAGVAQSPRYKIIEKRQSVAFWCNPISGHATLYWYQQILGQGPKLLIQFQNNGVVDDSQLPKDRFSAERLKGVDSTLKIQPAKLEDSAVYLCASSPNTGTGMETQYFGPGTRLLVL.

This clonotype occurred a few times. V is TRBV4-3 and J is TRBJ2-2; D call uncertain. The germline V gene encodes CDR1 LGHNA and CDR2 YSLEER. Trimming pared 0 bases from V and 6 bases from J, leaving 5 bases between. The CDR3 runs 13 residues. CDR3 amino acids: CASSQDHPGELFF. The CDR3 nucleotides are TGCGCCAGCAGCCAAGATCATCCCGGGGAGCTGTTTTTT.

This clonotype appeared a few times. The J gene is TRBJ2-5, the V gene TRBV12-3 or TRBV12-4; TRBD2 matches 11 bases. The CDR3 has 15 amino acids. V shed 5 bases, J shed 7 bases, and the junction held 9 bases outside the gene matches. The CDR3 is CASSGISGGVWTQYF. The CDR3 nucleotides are TGTGCCAGCAGTGGAATTAGCGGGGGGGTGTGGACCCAGTACTTC.

The chain combines TRBV10-3 with TRBJ2-7; 7 bases line up with TRBD2. Looked up from germline, CDR1 is ENHRY and CDR2 is SYGVKD. V lost 4 bases to trimming and J lost 0 bases; unmatched junction nucleotides: 3. CDR3 length: 14 amino acids. The DNA for the CDR3 is TGTGCCATCAGTGGGCTAGCGGACTCCTACGAGCAGTACTTC. Translated: CAISGLADSYEQYF.

The V call is TRBV4-2, the J call TRBJ2-1, with 12 positions matching TRBD2. CDR3 length: 16 amino acids. Germline assignment: CDR1 LGHNA and CDR2 YNFKEQ. Losses at the gene ends were 1 base for V and 2 bases for J; bases not matched to a gene: 0. The CDR3 bases are TGTGCCAGCAGCCAAGCTAGCGGGGGGGCCTACAATGAGCAGTTCTTC. As protein: CASSQASGGAYNEQFF.

The V call is TRBV20-1, the J call TRBJ1-4, with 11 bases fitting TRBD1. The CDR3 spans 15 residues. Germline V gene data show CDR1 as DFQATT and CDR2 as SNEGSKA (reference sequence). V was clipped by 2 bases and J by 8 bases; unmatched bases: 7. As DNA, the CDR3 is TGCAGTGCTAGACCAAGGACAGGGGGCGACGAAAAACTGTTTTTT. It codes for CSARPRTGGDEKLFF.

The genes are TRBV19 and TRBJ2-1; TRBD2 agrees at 8 bases. This CDR3 has 12 residues. Germline lookup yields CDR1 LNHDA and CDR2 SQIVND (reference sequence). The V segment lost 6 bases and the J segment 14 bases; nucleotides outside the gene matches: 9. CDR3 bases: TGTGCCAGTAGCCCCCTGGGACTAGGAAAGTTCTTC. It yields the protein CASSPLGLGKFF.

The CDR3 DNA sequence: TGCGCCAGCAGTAGTGACACGGCCTATAATTCACCCCTCCACTTT. This sequence encodes CASSSDTAYNSPLHF. The rearrangement uses TRBV10-2 and TRBJ1-6, with D unclear. The CDR3 loop spans 15 amino acids. Germline CDR1 is WSHSY and CDR2 is SAAADI. Trimming took off 5 bases at V and 2 bases at J, with 10 bases between the two ends.

This clonotype was observed a handful of times. This chain uses TRBV20-1 with TRBJ1-2; weak D call: TRBD1 (5 bases). V lost 0 bases and J 4 bases, leaving 12 bases between the germline ends. The CDR3 is 14 amino acids. Germline CDR1 and CDR2: DFQATT and SNEGSKA (reference sequence). The CDR3 reads CSARERGALYGYTF. CDR3 nucleotides: TGCAGTGCTAGAGAACGTGGGGCTCTCTATGGCTACACCTTC.

A note on this clonotype: A much larger clone differs by one base, so this may be a read error. The chain uses TRBV30 and TRBJ2-2, with D maybe TRBD2 (6 bases). V lost 8 bases and J lost 4, with 17 bases in between. The germline V gene encodes CDR1 GTSNPN and CDR2 SVGIG (reference sequence). The CDR3 contains 14 residues. Here the CDR3 reads CAGTSGIGTGELFF. The CDR3 region has the DNA TGTGCCGGGACTTCGGGCATAGGCACCGGGGAGCTGTTTTTT.

The V call is TRBV9, the J call TRBJ1-4; TRBD1 agrees at 8 bases. The CDR3 spans 15 residues. The trim removed 0 bases at V and 7 bases at J, leaving 5 bases unmatched. The V gene's germline CDR1 is SGDLS and CDR2 YYNGEE. The DNA for the CDR3 is TGTGCCAGCAGCGTAGGGACAGGGAGGAGTGAAAAACTGTTTTTT. It translates to CASSVGTGRSEKLFF.

This clonotype was counted a few times. The chain employs TRBV13 and TRBJ2-7; possibly TRBD1 for D (5 bases). This CDR3 has 14 residues. The V end was cut by 0 bases, the J end by 1 base, with 7 bases between. The germline V gene has CDR1 PRHDT and CDR2 FYEKMQ (reference sequence). CDR3 residues: CASSLGRVSYEQYF. The CDR3 region has the DNA TGTGCCAGCAGCTTAGGCAGGGTGTCCTACGAGCAGTACTTC. The full variable domain, its missing parts supplied by reference TRBV13 and TRBJ2-7, is AAGVIQSPRHLIKEKRETATLKCYPIPRHDTVYWYQQGPGQDPQFLISFYEKMQSDKGSIPDRFSAQQFSDYHSELNMSSLELGDSALYFCASSLGRVSYEQYFGPGTRLTVT.

The V call is TRBV9, the J call TRBJ2-5; 9 bases are shared with TRBD2. With 4 bases clipped from V and 0 bases from J, the junction kept 4 bases outside the gene matches. This CDR3 is built from 15 residues. Germline V gene sequence: CDR1 SGDLS, CDR2 YYNGEE. DNA of the CDR3: TGTGCCAGCAGCCCGAGGACTAGCGACCAAGAGACCCAGTACTTC. It codes for CASSPRTSDQETQYF. Full variable domain (remainder filled in from reference TRBV9 and TRBJ2-5): DSGVTQTPKHLITATGQRVTLRCSPRSGDLSVYWYQQSLDQGLQFLIQYYNGEERAKGNILERFSAQQFPDLHSELNLSSLELGDSALYFCASSPRTSDQETQYFGPGTRLLVL.

By frequency in the sample, this clonotype is medium-sized (0.01 to 0.1%). The CDR3 spells CASSALAGAPDTQYF. The CDR3 DNA reads as TGTGCCAGCAGCGCCCTAGCGGGGGCCCCAGATACGCAGTATTTT. The chain is built from TRBV7-2 and TRBJ2-3; 10 positions match TRBD2. The CDR3 has 15 residues. The V gene's germline CDR1 is SGHTA and CDR2 FQGNSA. V dropped 5 bases and J dropped 4; count of bases not matched to a gene: 6. The complete variable domain, with remaining parts taken from reference TRBV7-2 and TRBJ2-3, reads GAGVSQSPSNKVTEKGKDVELRCDPISGHTALYWYRQSLGQGLEFLIYFQGNSAPDKSGLPSDRFSAERTGGSVSTLTIQRTQQEDSAVYLCASSALAGAPDTQYFGPGTRLTVL.

This clonotype was seen at least ten times. The chain employs TRBV4-1 and TRBJ2-2; D ambiguous. Per germline, CDR1 MGHRA and CDR2 YSYEKL. V lost 1 base and J 3 bases, leaving 9 bases between the germline ends. CDR3 length: 15 amino acids. The CDR3 reads CASSQVGLDTGELFF. In DNA, the CDR3 is TGCGCCAGCAGCCAAGTAGGGCTTGACACCGGGGAGCTGTTTTTT.

This clonotype was found a few times. This sequence joins TRBV7-2 and TRBJ2-2, with 7 nucleotides matching TRBD1. Germline V lookup: CDR1 SGHTA, CDR2 FQGNSA. CDR3 length: 15 residues. V was clipped by 4 bases and J by 2 bases; unmatched bases: 4. The CDR3 loop is CASSSRTGNTGELFF. In DNA form, the CDR3 reads TGTGCCAGCAGCTCACGGACAGGAAACACCGGGGAGCTGTTTTTT.

This clonotype was seen only a few times. The chain uses TRBV5-4 and TRBJ2-1, with D uncertain. The germline V gene has CDR1 SGHNT and CDR2 YYREEE (reference sequence). V dropped 7 bases and J dropped 6 bases, with 14 bases sitting between them. This CDR3 has 13 amino acids. The CDR3: CASGRDKSNEQFF. The CDR3, as DNA: TGTGCCAGCGGCCGAGACAAGTCCAATGAGCAGTTCTTC.

This clonotype was seen only a few times. V gene TRBV7-8 combines with J gene TRBJ2-5; weak D call: TRBD2 (5 bases). The V end lost 3 bases, the J end lost 1 base, and 12 bases lay between the germline ends. Per the germline V gene, CDR1 is SGHVS and CDR2 is FQNEAQ. The CDR3 sequence is 15 residues long. The CDR3 reads CASSLFQEVQETQYF. CDR3 coding DNA: TGTGCCAGCAGCTTGTTTCAGGAGGTCCAAGAGACCCAGTACTTC.

The V call is TRBV29-1, the J call TRBJ2-7; a weak D match, TRBD2 (6 bases). Germline loops: CDR1 SQVTM, CDR2 ANQGSEA. The CDR3 totals 15 residues. Trimming removed 0 bases at V and 4 bases at J, with 16 bases between. The chain's CDR3 is CSVEDPVGAGYEQYF. In nucleotides, the CDR3 is TGCAGCGTTGAAGATCCGGTGGGAGCGGGTTACGAGCAGTACTTC.

This clonotype was picked up a small number of times. The rearrangement uses TRBV28 and TRBJ2-7, with TRBD1 matching over 7 bases. The ends lost 6 bases at V and 0 bases at J; junction bases unmatched: 5. The CDR3 is made up of 14 amino acids. Germline CDR1 MDHEN, CDR2 SYDVKM. CDR3 coding DNA: TGTGCCAGCAGGCCGGGACAGTTCTCCTACGAGCAGTACTTC. Translated, it gives CASRPGQFSYEQYF.

In this sample, this clonotype turned up many times. The chain uses TRBV5-1 and TRBJ1-1; the D is unclear. The V end was cut by 2 bases, the J end by 4 bases, with 9 bases between. The germline V gene has CDR1 SGHRS and CDR2 YFSETQ. This CDR3 contains 13 residues. The CDR3 region is CASSFQESTEAFF. As DNA, the CDR3 is TGCGCCAGCAGCTTCCAGGAATCCACTGAAGCTTTCTTT.

This clonotype was seen at least ten times. V usage is TRBV5-4 and J usage is TRBJ2-1, with D maybe TRBD2 (7 bases). V lost 5 bases, J lost 0 bases, and 12 bases lay in between. The CDR3 runs 15 residues. Germline CDR1 is SGHNT and CDR2 is YYREEE (reference sequence). CDR3 nucleotide sequence: TGTGCCAGCAGTCCGGGGGGCCTCTCCTACAATGAGCAGTTCTTC. It is translated as CASSPGGLSYNEQFF. The full variable domain, with the rest looked up from reference TRBV5-4 and TRBJ2-1, is ETGVTQSPTHLIKTRGQQVTLRCSSQSGHNTVSWYQQALGQGPQFIFQYYREEENGRGNFPPRFSGLQFPNYSSELNVNALELDDSALYLCASSPGGLSYNEQFFGPGTRLTVL.